This T cell receptor beta chain is drawn from a study of blood T cell repertoires in COVID-19. Those enrolled, adults aged roughly 18 to 100 years, came from around 25 US areas. Here immunoSEQ multiplex PCR was the method, and the copy in TCRdb shows in-frame clones only, minus some. The sample records roughly 200,000 clones, roughly 85% being singletons. This clone was counted a few times. Between the trimmed V and J ends, which lost 2 bases and 9 bases, there was a span of 11 bases. CDR1 is MDHEN and CDR2 is SYDVKM in the germline V gene. The length of the CDR3 is 13 residues. The sequence was collected from a woman between 45 and 60 years old who had been exposed to COVID-19. The specimen was PBMCs or T cells enriched from blood (not recorded which). The chain uses TRBV28 and TRBJ2-1; perhaps TRBD1 as D (5 bases). The chain's CDR3 is CASSLGRVSEQFF. CDR3 nucleotide sequence: TGTGCCAGCAGTTTAGGCAGGGTTAGTGAGCAGTTCTTC.